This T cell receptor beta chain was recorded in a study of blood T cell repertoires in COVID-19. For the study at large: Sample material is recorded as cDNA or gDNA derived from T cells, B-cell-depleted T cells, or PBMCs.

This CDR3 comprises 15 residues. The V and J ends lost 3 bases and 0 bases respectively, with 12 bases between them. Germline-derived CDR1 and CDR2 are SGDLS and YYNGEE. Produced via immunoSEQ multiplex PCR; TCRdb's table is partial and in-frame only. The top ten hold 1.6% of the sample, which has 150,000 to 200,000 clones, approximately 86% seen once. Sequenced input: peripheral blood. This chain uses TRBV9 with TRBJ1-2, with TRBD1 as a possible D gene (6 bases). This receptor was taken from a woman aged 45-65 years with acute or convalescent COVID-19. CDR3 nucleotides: TGTGCCAGCAGCGCCACCGGGACACCTAACTATGGCTACACCTTC. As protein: CASSATGTPNYGYTF.